This TCR beta chain was sequenced for a study of cytomegalovirus exposure and HLA in healthy donors. Germline V gene sequence: CDR1 SGDLS, CDR2 YYNGEE. The CDR3 runs 15 residues. Trimming took 3 bases from V and 5 from J; bases not matched to a gene: 6. In the PCR, 60 Vbeta and 13 Jbeta primers were used. The data were produced by immunoSEQ multiplex PCR, yet TCRdb's version contains in-frame clones alone and is incomplete. The table records 130,000 to 150,000 clones, roughly three quarters of them present only once. The rearrangement links TRBV9 to TRBJ1-2, with 11 nucleotides matching TRBD1. The source material was PBMCs. The receptor was derived from a woman aged 45 to 65 in good health and CMV-seronegative. CDR3 region: CASSASGTGGYGYTF. CDR3 DNA sequence: TGTGCCAGCAGCGCGTCCGGGACAGGGGGTTATGGCTACACCTTC. The full variable domain, rest sourced from reference TRBV9 and TRBJ1-2, is DSGVTQTPKHLITATGQRVTLRCSPRSGDLSVYWYQQSLDQGLQFLIQYYNGEERAKGNILERFSAQQFPDLHSELNLSSLELGDSALYFCASSASGTGGYGYTFGSGTRLTVV.